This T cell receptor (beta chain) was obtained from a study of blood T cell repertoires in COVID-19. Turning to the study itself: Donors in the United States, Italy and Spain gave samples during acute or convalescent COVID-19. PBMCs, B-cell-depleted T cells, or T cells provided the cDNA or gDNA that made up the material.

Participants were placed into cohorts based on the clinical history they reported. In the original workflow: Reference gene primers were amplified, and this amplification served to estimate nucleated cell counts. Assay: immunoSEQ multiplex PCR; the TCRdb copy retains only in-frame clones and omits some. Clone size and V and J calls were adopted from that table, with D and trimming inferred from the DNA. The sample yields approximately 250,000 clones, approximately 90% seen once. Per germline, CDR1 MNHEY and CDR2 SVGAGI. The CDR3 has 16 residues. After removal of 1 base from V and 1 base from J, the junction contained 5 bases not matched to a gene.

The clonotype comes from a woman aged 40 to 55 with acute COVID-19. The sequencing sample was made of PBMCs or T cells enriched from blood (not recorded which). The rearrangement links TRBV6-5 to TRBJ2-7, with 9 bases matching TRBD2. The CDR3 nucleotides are TGTGCCAGCAGTTACTTTGCGGGGGGGCAATCCTACGAGCAGTACTTC. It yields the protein CASSYFAGGQSYEQYF.